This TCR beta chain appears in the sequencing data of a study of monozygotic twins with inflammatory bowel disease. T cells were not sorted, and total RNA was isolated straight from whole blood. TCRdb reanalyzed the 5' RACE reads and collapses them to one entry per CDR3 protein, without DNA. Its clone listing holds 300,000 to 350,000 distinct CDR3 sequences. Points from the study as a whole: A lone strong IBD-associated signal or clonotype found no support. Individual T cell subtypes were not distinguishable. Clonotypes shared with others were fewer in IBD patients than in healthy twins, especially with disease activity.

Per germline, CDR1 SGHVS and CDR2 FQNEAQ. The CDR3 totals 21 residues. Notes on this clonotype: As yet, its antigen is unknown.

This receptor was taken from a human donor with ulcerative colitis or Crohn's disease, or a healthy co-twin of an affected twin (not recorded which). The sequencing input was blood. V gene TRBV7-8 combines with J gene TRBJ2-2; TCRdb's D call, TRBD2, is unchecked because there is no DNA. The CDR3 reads CASSLFPTSGPASPNTGELFF.